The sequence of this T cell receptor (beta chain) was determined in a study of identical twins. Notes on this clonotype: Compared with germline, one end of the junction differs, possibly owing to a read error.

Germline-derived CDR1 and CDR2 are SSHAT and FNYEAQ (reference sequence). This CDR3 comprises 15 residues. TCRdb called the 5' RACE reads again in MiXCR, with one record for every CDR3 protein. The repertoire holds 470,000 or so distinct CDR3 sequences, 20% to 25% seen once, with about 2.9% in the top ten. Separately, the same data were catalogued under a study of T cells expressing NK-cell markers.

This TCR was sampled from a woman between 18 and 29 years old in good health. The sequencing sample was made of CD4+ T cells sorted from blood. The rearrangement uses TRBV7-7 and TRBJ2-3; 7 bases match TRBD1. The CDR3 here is CASSLTGADTDTQYF. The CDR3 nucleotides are TGTGCTAGCAGCCTTACAGGGGCGGACACAGATACGCAGTATTTT.